This TCR beta chain was recorded in a study of cytomegalovirus exposure and HLA in healthy donors. Regarding the study as a whole: An assumption of roughly uniform sequencing depth across donors underlay the presence/absence analyses. TCR beta chain V- and J-gene trimming was linked, in a later analysis, to a missense variant in DCLRE1C. Sequencing likely generated an artifact that appeared as a cluster of highly shared sequence variants.

Remarks on this clone: Antigen unknown.

Per germline, CDR1 LGHNA and CDR2 YNFKEQ. This CDR3 has 14 residues. V was clipped by 0 bases and J by 12 bases; unmatched bases: 8. This PCR relied on a set of 60 Vbeta primers and 13 Jbeta primers. As processed by the authors: Around 83 million unique TCR beta chains, 10 million to 14 million shared, were counted in a later analysis. Clones were read by immunoSEQ multiplex PCR, and TCRdb kept only the in-frame ones, dropping some. That table supplies the V and J calls and clone size; D and trimming were determined from the DNA. The sample contains about 180,000 clones, over 80% of which appear only once.

This chain links TRBV4-2 with TRBJ2-1; 7 positions match TRBD2. The source of this sequence is a boy aged 2 to 10 in good health and CMV-seronegative. Sequencing was carried out using PBMCs. The CDR3 nucleotides read TGTGCCAGCAGCCAAGATGCGGGCGGGAGATCGCAGTTCTTC. Protein: CASSQDAGGRSQFF.